This T cell receptor (beta chain) was identified during a study of response to subunit inactivated influenza vaccine (dated by TCRdb to 2017 to 2018). The study in broad terms: Deep quantitative profiling of the T cell receptor repertoire was used in the study to follow responses to a trivalent subunit inactivated influenza vaccine.

Study-level results and caveats: The authors proposed that each seasonal influenza vaccination may bring in only a limited number of new T cells.

CDR1 and CDR2, per the germline V gene (reference sequence), are DFQATT and SNEGSKA. Germline trimming: 0 bases from V, 1 base from J; junction bases outside gene matches: 6. The CDR3 goes from the cysteine to the phenylalanine over 16 residues. CDR3 DNA only is kept here, 48 bases in frame from base 1. Receptor amplification or capture employed RT-PCR. The reads were generated on an Illumina HiSeq 2500. In-frame beta chains were kept once TCRdb had trimmed the public reads at Q25 with fastp and called clones with MiXCR. Each CDR3 protein appears once, grouped with its most common genes and DNA. Counted in this sample were approximately 700,000 distinct CDR3 sequences; approximately 13% of them appeared once. Approximately 6.5% of the sample is taken by the ten largest. In this sample, this clonotype turned up many times. No cognate antigen has been identified for it. The sample holds no much larger clone one base away, and base qualities are not on file.

The sequence came from a man between 50 and 59 years old who received an inactivated influenza vaccine. Donor details come from another sample of the same person, matched by shared clones. This chain joins TRBV20-1 to TRBJ1-5, with TRBD1 matching 7 junction bases. The input for sequencing was PBMCs from blood, taken around 15 days before vaccination. The CDR3: CSARDYRGTSNQPQHF. The nucleotides are TGCAGTGCTAGAGATTACAGGGGAACAAGCAATCAGCCCCAGCATTTT.